The entry below describes one TCR beta chain. Its antigen remains undetermined. Base qualities are not provided; no much larger clone lies one nucleotide away. This specimen comes from a study of identical twins (dated by TCRdb to the mid-2010s). With regard to the full study: To test whether fetal clonotypes persist, the study used deep sequencing on TCR alpha and beta repertoires from monozygotic twins, unrelated adults of various ages, and cord blood. Replicate twin experiments were performed at different times using different library preparation protocols to rule out contamination.

Results and caveats for the whole study, not just this receptor: Out-of-frame TCR alpha sharing in monozygotic twins was systematically underestimated by recombination models, whereas sharing between unrelated individuals was in agreement with the recombination models. Out-of-frame TCR alpha sequences shared between twins showed an excess of low generation-probability sequences compared with coincidental sharing between unrelated individuals. The excess sharing between twins in beta out-of-frame sequences was weaker because fewer shared sequences reduced the signal-to-noise ratio. Because the same donors could not be followed over many years, the conclusions relied on cross-sectional statistical analysis. Invariant T cells such as MAIT and iNKT could partly confound zero-insertion analyses, although diverse VJ usage argued against such confounding for most clonotypes. Fewer insertions were carried by abundant cord blood beta clonotypes, a similar but weaker trend appeared in young adult naive repertoires, and no such trend appeared in memory repertoires.

Libraries were prepared through 5' RACE. Sequencing took place on an Illumina HiSeq 2000. Template switching introduced a universal primer binding site; the final cDNA contained a unique molecular identifier, enabling accurate counting of TCR cDNA molecules. First-strand cDNA for TCR alpha and beta chains was synthesized from specific primers in the conserved constant-segment region. To control for contamination, every cDNA library carried two barcodes: a SMART-Mk sample barcode plus Illumina barcodes. TruSeq adapter sequences, together with Illumina sample barcodes, were added in two successive PCR steps. The TCR alpha and beta cDNA libraries were sequenced on the Illumina HiSeq platform using custom primers. The authors' analysis ran thus. Unique molecular identifiers were extracted from raw reads with MiGEC, and CDR3 positions were determined with MiXCR. For each individual, recombination models were inferred using an EM algorithm with the repgenHMM and IGoR tools. The tcR package in R was used for shared clonotype analysis, with sharing normalized by the product of cloneset sizes. To study raw recombination free of thymic and clonal selection effects, out-of-frame nonproductive sequences were analyzed. The public reads were quality trimmed at Q25 with fastp and then assembled into clones with MiXCR by TCRdb, keeping productive beta chains. Rows matching on CDR3 protein sequence are summarized as one entry with the most common DNA and genes. The V and J calls come from TCRdb's annotation, not from the publication. The sample contains 1.5 million to 2 million distinct CDR3 sequences, 32% of them found a single time. Less than 0.35% of the sample is in the top ten clones.

Looking up the germline V gene yields CDR1 SGHAT and CDR2 FQNNGV. Trimming removed 3 bases from V and 2 bases from J, leaving 12 bases between the germline ends. The CDR3 numbers 15 residues from cysteine through phenylalanine. The kept DNA is CDR3 alone, 45 bases in frame from the first base. All donors were healthy Caucasians. The receptor was isolated from a newborn girl in good health. This sequence uses TRBV11-2 and TRBJ2-3, and perhaps TRBD2 as D gene, on 6 matching bases. Sample: cord blood. The CDR3 amino acid sequence is: CASSLQGLPTDTQYF. The DNA sequence is given as TGTGCCAGCAGCTTGCAGGGACTGCCCACAGATACGCAGTATTTT.